The 24 T cell receptor beta chains below come from one sample, sequenced in a study of shared clonotypes between healthy human individuals. This table comes from immunoSEQ multiplex PCR, and its TCRdb copy is limited to in-frame clones, with some not included. Among over 2 million clones, 95% were seen once, and the ten largest hold 0.13%. Material: naive CD4+ T cells sorted from blood. The subset was: CD45RA+ positively selected. The receptors derive from a man aged 18 to 29 in good health.

The V call is TRBV11-2, the J call TRBJ2-1, with 11 nucleotides matching TRBD2. Germline CDR1 SGHAT, CDR2 FQNNGV. CDR3 size: 15 residues. V lost 8 bases to trimming and J lost 6 bases; unmatched junction nucleotides: 9. The CDR3 nucleotides are TGTGCCAGCGGCCCGAATAGCGGGGGGGCCAATGAGCAGTTCTTC. Encoded protein: CASGPNSGGANEQFF.

The chain has TRBV6-5 and TRBJ2-7, with TRBD1 matching over 7 bases. The CDR3 length is 13 residues. The germline V gene encodes CDR1 MNHEY and CDR2 SVGAGI. V gave up 6 bases and J gave up 5 bases; unmatched junction bases: 7. The CDR3 sequence: CASRRQGTDEQYF. The CDR3 nucleotides are TGTGCCAGCAGACGACAGGGAACGGACGAGCAGTACTTC.

This clone was observed a single time. V usage is TRBV19 and J usage is TRBJ1-5; D ambiguous. This CDR3 is 15 amino acids long. Between the trimmed V and J ends, which lost 4 bases and 4 bases, there was a span of 14 bases. Germline lookup yields CDR1 LNHDA and CDR2 SQIVND (reference sequence). CDR3 bases: TGTGCCAGTAGTACCGGACCTGGGGATAATCAGCCCCAGCATTTT. This translates into CASSTGPGDNQPQHF. The complete variable domain, with remaining parts taken from reference TRBV19 and TRBJ1-5, reads DGGITQSPKYLFRKEGQNVTLSCEQNLNHDAMYWYRQDPGQGLRLIYYSQIVNDFQKGDIAEGYSVSREKKESFPLTVTSAQKNPTAFYLCASSTGPGDNQPQHFGDGTRLSIL.

The chain is built from TRBV4-2 and TRBJ1-2, with a possible D match to TRBD1 (5 bases). CDR1 LGHNA and CDR2 YNFKEQ come from the germline V gene. The CDR3 has 15 amino acids. V was trimmed by 0 bases and J by 5 bases, leaving 13 bases between them. CDR3 in amino acids: CASSQDMGGLYGYTF. The DNA of the CDR3 is TGTGCCAGCAGCCAAGATATGGGGGGACTTTATGGCTACACCTTC.

V and J are TRBV5-6 and TRBJ2-3; TRBD2 might be the D (5 bases). The CDR3 has 16 residues. CDR1 is SGHDT and CDR2 is YYEEEE in the germline V gene. Trimming took off 6 bases at V and 1 base at J, with 18 bases between the two ends. CDR3 nucleotide sequence: TGTGCCAGCATGGGTTTCGGGATAGAAGGCACAGATACGCAGTATTTT. Its translation: CASMGFGIEGTDTQYF.

The rearrangement uses TRBV5-4 and TRBJ1-2; 9 bases match TRBD1. The CDR3 runs 15 residues. CDR1 is SGHNT, CDR2 YYREEE, per germline (reference sequence). The V gene end was trimmed by 4 bases and the J gene end by 5 bases; junction bases not matched to a gene: 9. CDR3 in amino acids: CASSGTGTGYYGYTF. The CDR3 nucleotides read TGTGCCAGCAGCGGAACCGGGACAGGGTATTATGGCTACACCTTC.

The V call is TRBV5-7, the J call TRBJ2-7; 8 nucleotides line up with TRBD1. TRBV5-7 is given ORF status, its function remaining uncertain. The CDR3 loop spans 12 amino acids. Losses at the gene ends were 4 bases for V and 6 bases for J; bases not matched to a gene: 3. CDR3 amino acids: CASSRDRREQYF. The CDR3 coding sequence is TGTGCCAGCAGCCGGGACAGGCGCGAGCAGTACTTC.

The chain couples TRBV19 to TRBJ1-5, with D maybe TRBD1 (6 bases). Looked up from germline, CDR1 is LNHDA and CDR2 is SQIVND (reference sequence). V lost 6 bases to trimming and J lost 4 bases, with 13 bases between them. This CDR3 comprises 14 residues. DNA for the CDR3: TGTGCCAGTAGCACAGGGTTTCCAAATCAGCCCCAGCATTTT. Its protein is CASSTGFPNQPQHF.

This clone was recorded a few times. The sample has other DNA sequences that encode this CDR3 too. This chain links TRBV5-1 with TRBJ2-5; possibly TRBD1 for D (6 bases). The V end was cut by 5 bases, the J end by 1 base, with 9 bases between. This CDR3 has 13 amino acids. Germline CDR1 SGHRS, CDR2 YFSETQ. DNA for the CDR3: TGCGCCAGCAGGACAGGCACCCAAGAGACCCAGTACTTC. Protein: CASRTGTQETQYF.

CDR3 sequence: CASSLSGTALGTQYF. For the CDR3, the DNA is TGTGCCAGCAGTTTAAGTGGGACCGCCCTGGGGACCCAGTACTTC. The chain carries TRBV28 and TRBJ2-5; D is possibly TRBD1 or TRBD2 (5 bases each). V was shortened by 2 bases and J by 7 bases, with 17 bases between the two germline ends. This CDR3 is built from 15 residues. Germline CDR1 MDHEN, CDR2 SYDVKM.

V usage is TRBV11-2 and J usage is TRBJ1-4; weak D call: TRBD1 (5 bases). Per the germline V gene, CDR1 is SGHAT and CDR2 is FQNNGV. Trimming took off 5 bases at V and 8 bases at J, with 21 bases between the two ends. CDR3 length equals 16 residues. Here the CDR3 DNA reads TGTGCCAGCAGCATTAAGATGGGGGGATCGAGAGAAAAACTGTTTTTT. It codes for CASSIKMGGSREKLFF.

The table lists this clone with a few counts. The chain employs TRBV9 and TRBJ2-1, with 9 bases identical to TRBD2. The V segment lost 4 bases and the J segment 9 bases; nucleotides outside the gene matches: 17. The V gene's germline CDR1 is SGDLS and CDR2 YYNGEE. The CDR3 length is 17 residues. CDR3 sequence reads: CASSKGGGLASSGEQFF. The CDR3 DNA sequence: TGTGCCAGCAGCAAAGGCGGGGGACTAGCAAGTTCGGGTGAGCAGTTCTTC.

The chain uses TRBV5-4 and TRBJ2-7; D gene unclear. Germline-derived CDR1 and CDR2 are SGHNT and YYREEE (reference sequence). The CDR3 extends over 10 amino acids. Trimming took off 5 bases at V and 5 bases at J, with 5 bases between the two ends. In DNA form, the CDR3 reads TGTGCCAGCAGGATCCACGAGCAGTACTTC. This translates into CASRIHEQYF.

As concerns this clone: A much larger clone sits a single nucleotide away, making a read error possible. Other DNA sequences in this specimen translate into the identical CDR3. The J gene is TRBJ1-1, the V gene TRBV4-1; D unresolved. The CDR3 extends over 15 amino acids. V gave up 0 bases and J gave up 7 bases, with 15 bases separating them. Germline V gives CDR1 MGHRA, CDR2 YSYEKL. The CDR3 is CASSQDRAGLYEAFF. The CDR3 coding sequence is TGCGCCAGCAGCCAAGATAGGGCGGGCCTTTATGAAGCTTTCTTT.

The chain recombines TRBV30 with TRBJ2-1; tentative D call: TRBD1 (6 bases). V was shortened by 4 bases and J by 4 bases, with 14 bases between the two germline ends. This CDR3 has 14 residues. Germline loops: CDR1 GTSNPN, CDR2 SVGIG (reference sequence). CDR3: CAWNRGQSYNEQFF. CDR3 in DNA: TGTGCCTGGAATCGGGGACAATCGTACAATGAGCAGTTCTTC.

This chain joins TRBV6-6 and TRBJ2-7; D gene unclear. The CDR3 has 11 residues. The germline V gene has CDR1 MNHNY and CDR2 SVGAGI (reference sequence). Trimming cost V 7 bases and J 3 bases, with 7 bases left between them. The CDR3 DNA is TGTGCCAGCACCGTAGGCTACGAGCAGTACTTC. Protein product: CASTVGYEQYF.

The J gene is TRBJ2-5, the V gene TRBV29-1; D remains unclear. The CDR3 has 14 residues. Germline V lookup: CDR1 SQVTM, CDR2 ANQGSEA. V lost 3 bases to trimming and J lost 4 bases, with 15 bases between them. CDR3 loop: CSVDLGPFGETQYF. In DNA form, the CDR3 reads TGCAGCGTTGATTTGGGTCCGTTCGGAGAGACCCAGTACTTC. Complete variable domain (other parts from reference TRBV29-1 and TRBJ2-5): SAVISQKPSRDICQRGTSLTIQCQVDSQVTMMFWYRQQPGQSLTLIATANQGSEATYESGFVIDKFPISRPNLTFSTLTVSNMSPEDSSIYLCSVDLGPFGETQYFGPGTRLLVL.

J is TRBJ2-1 and V is TRBV30; 11 bases line up with TRBD2. After removal of 4 bases from V and 7 bases from J, the junction contained 3 bases not matched to a gene. The germline V gene encodes CDR1 GTSNPN and CDR2 SVGIG (reference sequence). The CDR3 is 13 amino acids. Written as DNA, the CDR3 is TGTGCCTGGAAGCTAGCGGGAGGAAATGAGCAGTTCTTC. Translating it yields CAWKLAGGNEQFF.

The CDR3 nucleotides read TGTGCCAGCCGAGTTGGGGCCGTCACCACAGATACGCAGTATTTT. Residues: CASRVGAVTTDTQYF. The J gene is TRBJ2-3, the V gene TRBV6-5; tentative D call: TRBD1 (5 bases). Germline CDR1 and CDR2: MNHEY and SVGAGI. The V end lost 8 bases, the J end lost 2 bases, and 17 bases lay between the germline ends. This CDR3 region has 15 residues.

The genes are TRBV18 and TRBJ2-5; TRBD1 is a possible D gene (5 bases). The germline V gene has CDR1 KGHSH and CDR2 LQKENI. Trimming left V 0 bases short and J 5 bases short, with 13 bases between. The length of the CDR3 is 15 residues. CDR3 region: CASSPPGRIGETQYF. CDR3 nucleotides: TGTGCCAGCTCACCACCGGGGCGGATAGGGGAGACCCAGTACTTC.

The CDR3: CASSDPRLNEKLFF. CDR3 coding DNA: TGTGCCAGCAGTGACCCCCGTCTCAATGAAAAACTGTTTTTT. The V and J genes are TRBV2 and TRBJ1-4; D gene unclear. Germline CDR1 and CDR2: SNHLY and FYNNEI. Trimming took off 3 bases at V and 5 bases at J, with 10 bases between the two ends. The CDR3 totals 14 residues.

The chain links TRBV29-1 to TRBJ2-7; D possibly uses TRBD1 or TRBD2 (5 bases each). The CDR3 is made up of 13 amino acids. The ends were cut back, 6 bases at V and 2 bases at J, with 14 bases in the middle. Per the germline V gene, CDR1 is SQVTM and CDR2 is ANQGSEA. The CDR3 region is CSVGDPPTYEQYF. The CDR3 coding sequence is TGCAGCGTCGGGGACCCTCCTACCTACGAGCAGTACTTC.

Note on this clone: Distinct nucleotide sequences in the sample also encode this CDR3. This chain's CDR3 is CASRTGGGGNTIYF. The CDR3 coding sequence is TGTGCCAGCCGGACAGGGGGTGGAGGAAACACCATATATTTT. This rearrangement joins TRBV2 to TRBJ1-3, with 10 bases matching TRBD1. V shed 8 bases and J 4 bases; nucleotides not matched to a gene: 5. CDR3 length: 14 amino acids. CDR1 is SNHLY, CDR2 FYNNEI, per germline. Variable domain in full (rest from reference TRBV2 and TRBJ1-3): EPEVTQTPSHQVTQMGQEVILRCVPISNHLYFYWYRQILGQKVEFLVSFYNNEISEKSEIFDDQFSVERPDGSNFTLKIRSTKLEDSAMYFCASRTGGGGNTIYFGEGSWLTVV.

The J gene is TRBJ1-2, the V gene TRBV28; D might be TRBD1 (6 bases). V was shortened by 2 bases and J by 7 bases, with 14 bases between the two germline ends. The length of the CDR3 is 14 residues. Germline values: CDR1 MDHEN, CDR2 SYDVKM. The CDR3 reads CASSLLLGGGGYTF. The CDR3 DNA reads as TGTGCCAGCAGTTTACTCTTGGGGGGCGGTGGCTACACCTTC.